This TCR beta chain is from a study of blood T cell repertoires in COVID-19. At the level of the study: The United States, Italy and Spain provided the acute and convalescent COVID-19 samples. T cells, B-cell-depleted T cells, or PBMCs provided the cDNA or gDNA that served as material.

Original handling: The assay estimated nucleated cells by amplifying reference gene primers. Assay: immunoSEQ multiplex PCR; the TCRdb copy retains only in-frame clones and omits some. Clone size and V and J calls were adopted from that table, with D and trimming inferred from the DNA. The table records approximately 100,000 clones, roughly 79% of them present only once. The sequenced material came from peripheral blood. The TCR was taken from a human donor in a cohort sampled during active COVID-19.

CDR3 amino acids: CASSFPDSFYEQYF. CDR3 nucleotide sequence: TGTGCCAGCAGCTTTCCCGACAGTTTCTACGAGCAGTACTTC. The gene calls are TRBV7-8 and TRBJ2-7, with D possibly TRBD1 on 5 matching bases. The V end was cut by 3 bases, the J end by 3 bases, with 12 bases between. CDR3 length: 14 residues. Germline assignment: CDR1 SGHVS and CDR2 FQNEAQ.